This TCR delta chain originates from a study of γδ T cells in repeated Plasmodium falciparum infection. Study background: Donors had four controlled P. falciparum NF54 infections over roughly 590 days. Each infection was followed by sampling at 21 days, plus baseline and some pre-infection draws.

On this clone: A far bigger clonotype differs at one base, so this is likely a read error.

TRG and TRD sequences were obtained from every sorted gammadelta sample. TCRdb re-called clones from the multiplex PCR reads using CATT. The profile shows roughly 50,000 delta-chain clones, 1.5% to 2% of them singletons. This receptor was taken from a pool of human donors (malaria-infected and uninfected, not separated). Material for sequencing was gamma-delta T cells from blood.

CDR3 sequence reads: CALGELGGSIRYWGIRTDKLIF. In nucleotides, the CDR3 is TGTGCTCTTGGGGAACTAGGGGGTTCTATACGGTACTGGGGAATACGAACCGATAAACTCATCTTT. The chain uses TRDV1 and TRDJ1, with 7 positions matching TRDD3. Matching the DNA to germline supplied the J gene, which TCRdb does not give. CDR1 and CDR2 from the germline V gene are TSWWSYY and QGS. This CDR3 has 22 amino acids. Trimming at V came to 0 bases and at J to 2 bases, leaving 24 bases not matched to a gene.